This T cell receptor (beta chain) originates from a study of T cells in Graves' hyperthyroidism and ophthalmopathy. The ends were cut back, 3 bases at V and 2 bases at J, with 10 bases in the middle. This CDR3 comprises 14 residues. The germline V gene encodes CDR1 SEHNR and CDR2 FQNEAQ (reference sequence). Notes on this clonotype: The antigen is not known.

Study-wide results and caveats: For ophthalmopathy, model prediction preceded onset by a median around 7 months. Ophthalmopathy stood apart from stable hyperthyroidism in a 13 V-J model.

TCR beta CDR3 regions were amplified from RNA. The primer set for the first-round RT-PCR of the TCR CDR3 was HTBI. TCRdb recomputed calls from the multiplex PCR reads with MiXCR, one row per CDR3 protein. This sample has 660,000 or so distinct CDR3 sequences; roughly 45% occur once, and the top ten carry roughly 7.2%. Researchers barred patients who had uncontrolled infection, other autoimmune disease, pregnancy or lactation. Sequences were obtained from peripheral blood or thyroid tissue (not recorded which). V gene TRBV7-9 combines with J gene TRBJ2-5; D gene uncertain. This TCR derives from an adult man with Graves' disease, either hyperthyroidism or ophthalmopathy (not recorded which). The CDR3 reads CASSFGRSQETQYF. In DNA, the CDR3 is TGTGCCAGCAGCTTCGGTCGGTCACAAGAGACCCAGTACTTC.